This TCR beta chain is drawn from a study of cytotoxic CD8 clonotypes in ibrutinib-treated CLL (dated by TCRdb to 2020 to 2023). Notes on the research overall: The cohort had 11 relapsed/refractory and more than 14 treatment-naive patients; 17 to 18 were IGHV unmutated. Responses were partial in some 24 patients and complete in 2; after median approximately 69 months follow-up, about 14 stayed in remission and some twelve progressed. Response samples were obtained after a median of 12 months of treatment, with a range of roughly 6 to 40 months. Samples averaged approximately 260,000 productive templates and about 94,000 productive rearrangements. Longitudinal samples were available for about 30% of the 86 trial participants. Cryopreserved peripheral blood mononuclear cells were collected at three points: before therapy, at response, and at either sustained remission or disease progression. Patients were still on ibrutinib when every remission and progressive disease sample was collected. What the authors observed across the whole study: Public clonotypes were rare and either shrank or stayed stable during treatment, and the rise in clonality at ibrutinib response reflected expansion of private clonotypes. An increase in clonality was observed at ibrutinib response, with clonality remaining stable during sustained remission and falling back toward baseline at progression. Baseline clonality exceeded that of age-matched healthy donors and correlated strongly with circulating CD8+ T-cell counts. Sampling times were not matched between patients in sustained remission and patients whose disease was progressing, and lymph node repertoires were not examined.

To note about this clone: The antigen it recognizes is unknown. No much larger clone exists at a distance of one base, and base qualities are not known.

Counted from cysteine to phenylalanine, this CDR3 has 12 amino acids. Just the 36-base CDR3 DNA is kept, in frame starting at base 1. The V end loses 3 bases and the J end loses 5 bases, and a stretch of 7 bases separates them. Per the germline V gene (reference sequence), LNHDA is the CDR1 and SQIVND is the CDR2. The goal of deep resolution MiSeq sequencing was a depth between 1 in 1 million and 1 in 200,000 T cells, and coverage averaged 10x per clonotype. TCR beta libraries were generated with the immunoSEQ hsTCRB Kit. As for the authors' bioinformatics: Data were analyzed with ImmunoSEQ Data Assistant and ImmunoSEQ Analyzer, with V, D and J genes assigned per IMGT definitions. Clonality, with values ranging from 0 to 1, was calculated as one minus the normalized Shannon entropy of productive rearrangement frequencies. Only overrepresented clonotypes making up at least 0.05% of the repertoire of each patient were included in the public clonotype analysis. More than ten age-matched healthy donor repertoires from immuneACCESS were used as controls for clonality. TCRdb took this table from immuneACCESS and kept in-frame rearrangements with V and J called. Such tables lack part of the clones; where checked against another copy, unresolved V genes explain under half of the gap, and the rest is unexplained. That table is the source of V, J and clone size, and D and trimming were worked out from the DNA. This sample is represented by over 75,000 clones; around 80% of them were singletons. The biggest ten clones account for around 32% of the sample.

According to the study, the label for this sample's time point signals: 12 months on ibrutinib. For TCR beta library preparation, 1.5 to 2 micrograms of genomic DNA were isolated from cryopreserved PBMCs. Longitudinal blood samples from CLL patients on ibrutinib monotherapy were analyzed using high-throughput TCR beta sequencing. The patients took part in an open-label, single-center phase 2 trial of ibrutinib monotherapy. The sequence links TRBV19 to TRBJ2-5; the D gene lacks a confident call. This TCR derives from a human donor with chronic lymphocytic leukemia. The sample in question was PBMCs, obtained after 12 months of ibrutinib treatment. CDR3 loop: CASSMVWETQYF. The DNA sequence is TGTGCCAGTAGTATGGTCTGGGAGACCCAGTACTTC.